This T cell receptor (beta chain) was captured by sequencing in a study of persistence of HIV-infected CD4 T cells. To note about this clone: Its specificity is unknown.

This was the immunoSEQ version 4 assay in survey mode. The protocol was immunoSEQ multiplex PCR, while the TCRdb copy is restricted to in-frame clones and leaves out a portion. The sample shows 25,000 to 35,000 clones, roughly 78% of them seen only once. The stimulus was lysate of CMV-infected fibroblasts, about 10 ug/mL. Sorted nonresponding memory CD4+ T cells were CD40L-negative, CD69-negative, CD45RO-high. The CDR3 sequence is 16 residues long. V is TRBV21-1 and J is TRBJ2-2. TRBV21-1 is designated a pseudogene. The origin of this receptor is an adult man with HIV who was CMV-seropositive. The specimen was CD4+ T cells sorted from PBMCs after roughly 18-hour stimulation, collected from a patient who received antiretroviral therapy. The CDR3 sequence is CASSNMTDTNTGELFF. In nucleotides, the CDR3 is TGTGCCAGCAGCAATATGACCGATACTAACACCGGGGAGCTGTTTTTT.